The rows below give T cell receptor beta chains drawn from one sample of a study of CD8+ T cells in alopecia areata. Only in-frame clones appear in the TCRdb table, and some are missing; sequencing was by immunoSEQ multiplex PCR. The data hold some 100,000 clones, with roughly 40% observed a single time. Material: CD8+ T cells sorted from blood, obtained at week 24, from a patient treated with tofacitinib. The receptors originated from a human donor with alopecia areata. The CDR3 runs from the conserved cysteine through the conserved F or W. Fields, in order: CDR3 length, clone size, V gene, J gene, D gene, CDR3 DNA, CDR3 protein. The D gene is left open where the match is weak. Size is omitted from some rows. Given values are once, few, many or a class for expanded clones.

cdr3_length: 15
clone_size: -
v_call: TRBV6-5
j_call: TRBJ1-2
d_call: -
cdr3_nt: TGTGCCAGCAGTTACGGGGGGGGAGCCAACTATGGCTACACCTTC
cdr3_aa: CASSYGGGANYGYTF

cdr3_length: 16
clone_size: -
v_call: TRBV28
j_call: TRBJ1-2
d_call: -
cdr3_nt: TGTGCCAGCAGTCCCCGGACGGGTGCGGGGCCACGGGGCTACACCTTC
cdr3_aa: CASSPRTGAGPRGYTF

cdr3_length: 14
clone_size: -
v_call: TRBV6-1
j_call: TRBJ2-7
d_call: -
cdr3_nt: TGTGCCAGCAGTGAACTGAGGGACGTCTACGAGCAGTACTTC
cdr3_aa: CASSELRDVYEQYF

cdr3_length: 17
clone_size: few
v_call: TRBV7-9
j_call: TRBJ2-2
d_call: TRBD2
cdr3_nt: TGTGCCAGCAGCTCAAGCGGGGAATTGGGGGTCACCGGGGAGCTGTTTTTT
cdr3_aa: CASSSSGELGVTGELFF

cdr3_length: 14
clone_size: -
v_call: TRBV15
j_call: TRBJ1-2
d_call: TRBD1
cdr3_nt: TGTGCCACCACCGTGGACAGGGGAAACTATGGCTACACCTTC
cdr3_aa: CATTVDRGNYGYTF

cdr3_length: 17
clone_size: -
v_call: TRBV11-2
j_call: TRBJ2-7
d_call: -
cdr3_nt: TGTGCCAGCAGCTCCCAACTAAGGACAGCAGTTTTCCACGAGCAGTACTTC
cdr3_aa: CASSSQLRTAVFHEQYF

cdr3_length: 9
clone_size: -
v_call: TRBV29-1
j_call: TRBJ1-2
d_call: -
cdr3_nt: TGCAGCGTTGCAGATGGCTACACCTTC
cdr3_aa: CSVADGYTF

cdr3_length: 14
clone_size: -
v_call: TRBV29-1
j_call: TRBJ2-3
d_call: -
cdr3_nt: TGCAGCGTTCGAGCGGTGGAGGCCCCAGATACGCAGTATTTT
cdr3_aa: CSVRAVEAPDTQYF

cdr3_length: 11
clone_size: few
v_call: TRBV2
j_call: TRBJ1-4
d_call: TRBD1
cdr3_nt: TGTGCCAGCAGTTATGGACAGGGTCTGTTTTTT
cdr3_aa: CASSYGQGLFF

cdr3_length: 14
clone_size: few
v_call: TRBV29-1
j_call: TRBJ2-1
d_call: TRBD1
cdr3_nt: TGCAGCGTCGAGGGACAGGGAACCTACAATGAGCAGTTCTTC
cdr3_aa: CSVEGQGTYNEQFF

cdr3_length: 14
clone_size: few
v_call: TRBV9
j_call: TRBJ2-2
d_call: -
cdr3_nt: TGTGCCAGCAGCTCTCACAGTGACCGTTTTCAGCTGTTTTTT
cdr3_aa: CASSSHSDRFQLFF

cdr3_length: 11
clone_size: once
v_call: TRBV20-1
j_call: TRBJ2-5
d_call: TRBD2
cdr3_nt: TGCAGTGCCAAGGGAGGGGAGACCCAGTACTTC
cdr3_aa: CSAKGGETQYF